A single sample gave rise to the 18 T cell receptor beta chains below, sequenced in a study of blood T cell repertoires in COVID-19. Only in-frame clones appear in the TCRdb table, and some are missing; sequencing was by immunoSEQ multiplex PCR. The sample has approximately 200,000 clones, roughly 89% seen once. The sequenced sample was PBMCs or T cells enriched from blood (not recorded which). These TCRs come from a woman aged 35 to 49 with acute COVID-19.

The chain is built from TRBV19 and TRBJ1-3; weak D call: TRBD1 (5 bases). V was pared by 5 bases and J by 0 bases, with 17 bases between. This CDR3 has 17 amino acids. CDR1 is LNHDA and CDR2 is SQIVND in the germline V gene (reference sequence). In nucleotides, the CDR3 is TGTGCCAGTAGTCCAGGCGCGCGGGGGAGCTCTGGAAACACCATATATTTT. Protein product: CASSPGARGSSGNTIYF.

V is TRBV7-2 and J is TRBJ2-5; the match to TRBD1 covers 8 bases. Looked up from germline, CDR1 is SGHTA and CDR2 is FQGNSA. This CDR3 contains 16 residues. Trimming removed 2 bases from V and 2 bases from J; junction bases left unmatched: 7. This chain's CDR3 is CASSLSRGLLQETQYF. The CDR3 DNA is TGTGCCAGCAGCTTAAGCAGGGGGCTACTACAAGAGACCCAGTACTTC.

This clone is a singleton in its sample. V is TRBV5-1 and J is TRBJ2-7; maybe TRBD1 (6 bases). CDR1 is SGHRS, CDR2 YFSETQ, per germline. The CDR3 length is 16 residues. V gave up 0 bases and J gave up 0 bases, with 13 bases separating them. The CDR3 protein is CASSLVQGPSSYEQYF. In DNA, the CDR3 is TGCGCCAGCAGCTTGGTTCAGGGGCCGAGCTCCTACGAGCAGTACTTC.

The rearrangement joins TRBV15 to TRBJ2-7, with D uncertain. Between the trimmed V and J ends, which lost 5 bases and 3 bases, there was a span of 5 bases. This CDR3 comprises 11 residues. CDR1 is LNHNV, CDR2 YYDKDF, per germline (reference sequence). The CDR3 nucleotides are TGTGCCACCAGCGGCAACTACGAGCAGTACTTC. It yields the protein CATSGNYEQYF.

In DNA form, the CDR3 reads TGTGCCAGCAGCCGAGGGGCACCGAACACTGAAGCTTTCTTT. Protein: CASSRGAPNTEAFF. The chain employs TRBV7-8 and TRBJ1-1, with TRBD1 as a possible D gene (5 bases). CDR3 length equals 14 residues. Germline CDR1 is SGHVS and CDR2 is FQNEAQ. Trimming took off 5 bases at V and 1 base at J, with 11 bases between the two ends.

The gene calls are TRBV4-1 and TRBJ2-3, with 11 bases fitting TRBD2. This CDR3 has 16 amino acids. The J segment lost 2 bases and the V segment lost 4 bases, leaving 5 bases of the junction unmatched. Germline V gives CDR1 MGHRA, CDR2 YSYEKL. DNA of the CDR3: TGCGCCAGCAGCCCCCGACTAGCGGGGAACACAGATACGCAGTATTTT. Protein sequence: CASSPRLAGNTDTQYF.

The chain has TRBV19 and TRBJ2-7; weak D call: TRBD2 (5 bases). Germline-derived CDR1 and CDR2 are LNHDA and SQIVND (reference sequence). There are 15 residues in the CDR3. V was pared by 5 bases and J by 7 bases, with 21 bases between. The CDR3 is CASSPQSAGAGEQYF. DNA of the CDR3: TGTGCCAGTAGTCCCCAGAGCGCCGGTGCGGGTGAGCAGTACTTC.

The J gene is TRBJ2-2, the V gene TRBV19; D may be TRBD1 (6 bases). CDR3 length equals 14 residues. Trimming took off 7 bases at V and 7 bases at J, with 16 bases between the two ends. Germline-derived CDR1 and CDR2 are LNHDA and SQIVND (reference sequence). CDR3: CASKEQGNNGELFF. The CDR3 DNA sequence: TGTGCCAGTAAAGAGCAGGGGAATAACGGGGAGCTGTTTTTT.

V and J are TRBV4-3 and TRBJ2-2, with TRBD2 matching 7 bases. The CDR3 sequence is 17 residues long. Germline V gene sequence: CDR1 LGHNA, CDR2 YSLEER. Losses at the gene ends were 0 bases for V and 1 base for J; bases not matched to a gene: 5. DNA of the CDR3: TGCGCCAGCAGCCAAGATCCGGGACTACTGAACACCGGGGAGCTGTTTTTT. Amino acid sequence: CASSQDPGLLNTGELFF.

The chain has TRBV19 and TRBJ2-7; 10 bases are shared with TRBD1. The CDR3 has 17 residues. V lost 5 bases, J lost 0 bases, and 10 bases stayed unmatched. Germline V gene lookup returns CDR1 LNHDA and CDR2 SQIVND (reference sequence). The CDR3 region has the DNA TGTGCCAGTAGTCCAGCCGGGACAGGGGCTAGCTCCTACGAGCAGTACTTC. Amino acid sequence: CASSPAGTGASSYEQYF. The full variable domain, completed using reference TRBV19 and TRBJ2-7, is DGGITQSPKYLFRKEGQNVTLSCEQNLNHDAMYWYRQDPGQGLRLIYYSQIVNDFQKGDIAEGYSVSREKKESFPLTVTSAQKNPTAFYLCASSPAGTGASSYEQYFGPGTRLTVT.

The rearrangement joins TRBV19 to TRBJ1-3; D is perhaps TRBD1 (5 bases). The ends were cut back, 7 bases at V and 8 bases at J, with 6 bases in the middle. The CDR3 has 10 amino acids. Germline lookup yields CDR1 LNHDA and CDR2 SQIVND (reference sequence). This CDR3 is CASKGDTIYF. The CDR3 bases are TGTGCCAGTAAAGGGGACACCATATATTTT.

J is TRBJ2-7 and V is TRBV29-1; 9 bases match TRBD1. The germline gives CDR1 SQVTM, CDR2 ANQGSEA. The V gene end was trimmed by 4 bases and the J gene end by 4 bases; junction bases not matched to a gene: 8. The CDR3 spans 14 residues. The DNA of the CDR3 is TGCAGCGTTGGGGGTGGGACAGGGTTATACGAGCAGTACTTC. As protein: CSVGGGTGLYEQYF.

The gene calls are TRBV2 and TRBJ2-3, with D possibly TRBD1 on 5 matching bases. CDR1 SNHLY and CDR2 FYNNEI come from the germline V gene. This CDR3 spans 13 amino acids. Trimming cost V 6 bases and J 2 bases, with 9 bases left between them. The CDR3 sequence is CASSPGPTDTQYF. Written as DNA, the CDR3 is TGTGCCAGCAGCCCAGGGCCCACAGATACGCAGTATTTT.

V usage is TRBV3-1 (or the pseudogene TRBV3-2) and J usage is TRBJ1-6; 9 nucleotides line up with TRBD1. Trimming at V came to 8 bases and at J to 7 bases, leaving 3 bases not matched to a gene. The CDR3 runs to 13 residues. Germline V CDR1 and CDR2: LGHDT, YNNKEL (reference sequence). CDR3 sequence: CASRGTGNSPLHF. The CDR3 nucleotides read TGTGCCAGCCGCGGGACAGGGAATTCACCCCTCCACTTT.

The CDR3 DNA reads as TGCGCCAGCAGCCATTCGTACAGGGATCCTAATTCACCCCTCCACTTT. Translation gives CASSHSYRDPNSPLHF. V is TRBV4-3 and J is TRBJ1-6; D is perhaps TRBD1 (6 bases). The germline CDR1 and CDR2 sequences are LGHNA and YSLEER. The CDR3 sequence is 16 residues long. The V end was cut by 3 bases, the J end by 6 bases, with 15 bases between.

This rearrangement joins TRBV6-5 to TRBJ2-2; a weak D match, TRBD1 (6 bases). This CDR3 has 13 residues. With 5 bases removed from V and 6 bases from J, the gap between germline ends came to 10 bases. CDR1 MNHEY and CDR2 SVGAGI come from the germline V gene. The CDR3 DNA follows: TGTGCCAGCAGTCGACGACAGGCCGGGGAGCTGTTTTTT. Translated, it gives CASSRRQAGELFF.

The chain has TRBV5-1 and TRBJ2-7; 11 bases agree with TRBD1. The germline CDR1 and CDR2 sequences are SGHRS and YFSETQ. The junction had 7 bases not matched to a gene; V was cut back by 4 bases and J by 4 bases. The CDR3 has 15 residues. CDR3 loop: CASSAGQGAVYEQYF. CDR3 nucleotide sequence: TGCGCCAGCAGCGCCGGACAGGGGGCGGTTTACGAGCAGTACTTC.

Sample share makes this clone medium-sized. The V and J genes are TRBV4-2 and TRBJ2-1, with TRBD2 matching over 8 bases. The J segment lost 4 bases and the V segment lost 8 bases, leaving 7 bases of the junction unmatched. This CDR3 has 14 amino acids. Germline values: CDR1 LGHNA, CDR2 YNFKEQ. CDR3 sequence reads: CASAPGLEYNEQFF. CDR3 in DNA: TGTGCCAGCGCTCCGGGACTAGAATACAATGAGCAGTTCTTC.